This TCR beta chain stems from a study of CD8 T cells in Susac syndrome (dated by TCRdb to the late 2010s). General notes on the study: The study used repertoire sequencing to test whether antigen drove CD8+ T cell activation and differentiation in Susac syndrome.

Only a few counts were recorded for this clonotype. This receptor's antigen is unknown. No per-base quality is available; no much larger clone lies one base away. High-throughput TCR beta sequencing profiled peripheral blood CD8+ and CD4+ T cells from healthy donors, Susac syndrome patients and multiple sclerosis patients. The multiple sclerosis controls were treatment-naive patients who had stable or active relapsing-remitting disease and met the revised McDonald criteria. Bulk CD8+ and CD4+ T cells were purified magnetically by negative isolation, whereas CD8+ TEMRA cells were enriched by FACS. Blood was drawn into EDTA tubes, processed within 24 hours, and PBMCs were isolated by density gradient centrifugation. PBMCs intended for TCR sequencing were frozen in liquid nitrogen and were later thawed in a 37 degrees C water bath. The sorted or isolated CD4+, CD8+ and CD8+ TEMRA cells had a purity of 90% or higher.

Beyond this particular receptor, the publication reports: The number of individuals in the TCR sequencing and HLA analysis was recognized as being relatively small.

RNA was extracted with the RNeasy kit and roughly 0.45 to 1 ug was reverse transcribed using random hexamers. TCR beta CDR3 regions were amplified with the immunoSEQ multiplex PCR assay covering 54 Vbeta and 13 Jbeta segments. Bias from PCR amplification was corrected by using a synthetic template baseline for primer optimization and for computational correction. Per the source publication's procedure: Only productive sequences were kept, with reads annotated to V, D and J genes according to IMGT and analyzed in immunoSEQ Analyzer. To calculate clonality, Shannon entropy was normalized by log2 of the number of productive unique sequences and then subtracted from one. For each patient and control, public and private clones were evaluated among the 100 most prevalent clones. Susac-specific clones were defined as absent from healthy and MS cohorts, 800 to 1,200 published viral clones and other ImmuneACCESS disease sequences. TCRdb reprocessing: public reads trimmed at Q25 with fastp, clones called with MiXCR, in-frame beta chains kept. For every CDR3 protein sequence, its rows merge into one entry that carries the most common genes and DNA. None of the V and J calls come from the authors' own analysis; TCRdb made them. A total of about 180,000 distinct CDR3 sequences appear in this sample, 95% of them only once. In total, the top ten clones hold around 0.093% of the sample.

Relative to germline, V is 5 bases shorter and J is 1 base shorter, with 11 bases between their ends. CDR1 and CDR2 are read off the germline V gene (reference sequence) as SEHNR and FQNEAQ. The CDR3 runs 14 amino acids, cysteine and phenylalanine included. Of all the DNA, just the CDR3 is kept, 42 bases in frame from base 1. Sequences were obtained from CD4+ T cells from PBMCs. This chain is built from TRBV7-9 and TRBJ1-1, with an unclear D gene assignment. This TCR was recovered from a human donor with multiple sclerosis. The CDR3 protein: CASSPLGANTEAFF. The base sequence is TGTGCCAGCAGCCCCCTGGGCGCGAACACTGAAGCTTTCTTT.